The rows below give T cell receptor delta chains drawn from one sample of a study of gamma-delta chains in newborns, infants, children. TCRdb reanalysed the reads via CATT. The sample holds some 5,000 delta-chain clones; about 3.5% are singletons and the top ten take roughly 15%. The sample taken for sequencing was blood. These receptors originate from a child who was a newborn, infant or young child, either healthy, febrile or measles-vaccinated (not recorded which). The CDR3 runs from the conserved cysteine through the conserved F or W. Fields, in order: V gene, D gene, clone size, J gene, CDR3 protein, CDR3 DNA. A D gene is named only where the DNA matches it firmly. Part of the rows lack a size; the others show once, few, many or a class for expanded clones.

>TRDV2|TRDD3|few|TRDJ3
CACDTVVGDTSSWDTRQMFF
TGTGCCTGTGACACCGTGGTCGGGGATACGAGCTCCTGGGACACCCGACAGATGTTTTTC
>TRDV2|TRDD3|-|TRDJ2
CACGTGTGGSLTAQLFF
TGTGCCTGTGGCACCGGTACTGGGGGATCATTGACAGCACAACTCTTCTTT
>TRDV2|TRDD3|few|TRDJ3
CARDTGGYDSWDTRQMFF
TGTGCCCGTGACACGGGGGGATACGACTCCTGGGACACCCGACAGATGTTTTTC
>TRDV2|TRDD3|few|TRDJ3
CACDDLLLGDTRWDTRQMFF
TGTGCCTGTGACGACCTCTTACTGGGGGATACGCGCTGGGACACCCGACAGATGTTTTTC
>TRDV2|TRDD3|-|TRDJ3
CACDTVYWGIRSWDTRQMFF
TGTGCCTGTGACACCGTTTACTGGGGGATACGCTCCTGGGACACCCGACAGATGTTTTTC
>TRDV2|-|medium-sized|TRDJ3
CACDTVAGSWDTRQMFF
TGTGCCTGTGACACCGTGGCTGGCTCCTGGGACACCCGACAGATGTTTTTC
>TRDV2|TRDD3|-|TRDJ3
CACDAGGYASSWDTRQMFF
TGTGCCTGTGACGCTGGGGGATATGCTAGCTCCTGGGACACCCGACAGATGTTTTTC
>TRDV1|TRDD3|few|TRDJ1
CALGELLNVLGETDKLIF
TGTGCTCTTGGGGAACTTTTGAACGTACTGGGGGAAACCGATAAACTCATCTTT
>TRDV2|TRDD3|few|TRDJ3
CACDKLGGSWDTRQMFF
TGTGCCTGTGACAAACTGGGGGGCTCCTGGGACACCCGACAGATGTTTTTC
>TRDV2|-|-|TRDJ2
CACDTLEDSFTLTAQLFF
TGTGCCTGTGACACGTTGGAGGATTCCTTTACTTTGACAGCACAACTCTTCTTT
>TRDV2|TRDD3|few|TRDJ3
CACDTVLGDTSSWDTRQMFF
TGTGCCTGTGACACCGTACTGGGGGATACGTCCTCCTGGGACACCCGACAGATGTTTTTC
>TRDV1|-|-|TRDJ3
CALGERTLRTGPSSWDTRQMFF
TGTGCTCTTGGGGAACGGACCCTACGTACTGGCCCAAGCTCCTGGGACACCCGACAGATGTTTTTC
>TRDV2|-|few|TRDJ3
CACDTGGSSWDTRQMFF
TGTGCCTGTGACACCGGGGGAAGCTCCTGGGACACCCGACAGATGTTTTTC
>TRDV2|-|medium-sized|TRDJ3
CACDTPSSWDTRQMFF
TGTGCCTGTGACACGCCTAGCTCCTGGGACACCCGACAGATGTTTTTC
>TRAV29/DV5|TRDD3|few|TRDJ1
CAASDSFLSGGYYTDKLIF
TGTGCAGCAAGCGATAGCTTCCTCTCTGGGGGATACTACACCGATAAACTCATCTTT
>TRDV1|-|few|TRDJ3
CALGELGEPSWDTRQMFF
TGTGCTCTTGGGGAACTGGGGGAGCCCTCCTGGGACACCCGACAGATGTTTTTC
>TRDV2|TRDD3|-|TRDJ3
CACDTVGDRDWDTRQMFF
TGTGCCTGTGACACCGTGGGGGATAGAGACTGGGACACCCGACAGATGTTTTTC
>TRAV29/DV5|-|few|TRDJ2
CAASVGSGLTAQLFF
TGTGCAGCAAGCGTCGGGTCCGGTTTGACAGCACAACTCTTCTTT
>TRDV1|TRDD3|-|TRDJ1
CALGKGPTVRPDWGIDTDKLIF
TGTGCTCTTGGGAAGGGGCCTACCGTCCGGCCTGACTGGGGGATAGACACCGACAAACTCATCTTT
>TRDV2|TRDD3|-|TRDJ3
CACNILGDSWDTRQMFF
TGTGCCTGTAATATACTGGGGGACTCCTGGGACACCCGACAGATGTTTTTC
>TRDV2|TRDD3|-|TRDJ1
CACDTVLGDRRRTDKLIF
TGTGCCTGTGACACCGTACTGGGGGATAGGAGACGCACCGATAAACTCATCTTT
>TRDV2|TRDD3|-|TRDJ3
CACDTVLGDTRWDTRQMFF
TGTGCCTGTGACACCGTACTGGGGGATACGCGGTGGGACACCCGACAGATGTTTTTC